The 3 T cell receptor beta chains given below trace back to one sample, sequenced in a study of blood T cell repertoires in COVID-19. Sequencing was performed with immunoSEQ multiplex PCR; in TCRdb, only in-frame clones are kept and a portion is missing. The table includes 70,000 to 95,000 clones, around four fifths detected once. The sequencing sample was made of peripheral blood. The origin of the receptors is a woman in her 70s with active or convalescent COVID-19.

This rearrangement joins TRBV5-1 to TRBJ2-5; no definite D call. Germline V gene sequence: CDR1 SGHRS, CDR2 YFSETQ. The V end lost 3 bases, the J end lost 5 bases, and 8 bases lay between the germline ends. The CDR3 spans 12 residues. The CDR3 here is CASSYNLETQYF. Written as DNA, the CDR3 is TGCGCCAGCAGCTACAATCTCGAGACCCAGTACTTC.

V usage is TRBV27 and J usage is TRBJ2-7, with D maybe TRBD1 (6 bases). Germline-derived CDR1 and CDR2 are MNHEY and SMNVEV (reference sequence). The CDR3 is 14 amino acids. V was cut by 0 bases and J by 5 bases, with 11 bases left in between. The CDR3 sequence: CASSLSGTIHEQYF. CDR3 sequence (DNA): TGTGCCAGCAGTTTATCGGGGACAATCCACGAGCAGTACTTC.

The DNA of the CDR3 is TGTGCCACCAGCAGAGAAAGGACGGGGGGAGCCTACGAGCAGTACTTC. Translation: CATSRERTGGAYEQYF. The chain couples TRBV15 to TRBJ2-7, with 7 bases that match TRBD2. After removal of 0 bases from V and 2 bases from J, the junction contained 7 bases not matched to a gene. The germline gives CDR1 LNHNV, CDR2 YYDKDF (reference sequence). The CDR3 is 16 residues long.